These 22 T cell receptor beta chains came from one sample sequenced in a study of T cells in Graves' hyperthyroidism and ophthalmopathy (dated by TCRdb to the late 2010s). Libraries came from multiplex PCR. TCRdb shows the sequencer as Illumina HiSeq 2000. The TCR beta CDR3 regions were amplified from the RNA transcripts. The first round of RT-PCR for the TCR CDR3 was performed with the HTBI primer set and the Qiagen OneStep RT-PCR kit. TCRdb trimmed public reads at Q25 via fastp, called clones via MiXCR and kept in-frame beta chains. Rows are combined by CDR3 protein, so each entry shows the most common genes and DNA. The sample table shows 480,000 or so distinct CDR3 sequences, and roughly 45% are seen once. 44% of the sample is taken by the ten largest. The sequenced material came from peripheral blood or thyroid tissue (not recorded which). The receptors derive from an adult woman with Graves' disease, either hyperthyroidism or ophthalmopathy (not recorded which).

The gene calls are TRBV9 and TRBJ1-4, with 8 bases lining up with TRBD1. The V gene end was trimmed by 5 bases and the J gene end by 4 bases; junction bases not matched to a gene: 10. Germline values: CDR1 SGDLS, CDR2 YYNGEE. This CDR3 has 16 residues. CDR3 sequence reads: CASSEEPTGDNEKLFF. CDR3 sequence (DNA): TGTGCCAGCAGTGAAGAACCGACAGGGGATAATGAAAAACTGTTTTTT.

This chain joins TRBV6-2 or TRBV6-3 and TRBJ2-7; D not resolved. The CDR3 spans 11 residues. CDR1 and CDR2 from the germline V gene are MNHEY and SVGEGT. Trimming pared 5 bases from V and 3 bases from J, leaving 5 bases between. The CDR3 DNA reads TGTGCCAGCAGTGAGAACTACGAGCAGTACTTC. It encodes CASSENYEQYF.

A note on this clonotype: A much larger clone lies a single base off, so this may be a read error. The rearrangement uses TRBV5-5 and TRBJ1-4, with no clear D. Germline V gene data show CDR1 as SGHKS and CDR2 as YYEKEE (reference sequence). The CDR3 runs to 13 residues. The CDR3 region has the DNA TGTACCAGCAGCCGTTTTTCTAATGAAAAACTGTTTTTT. Its protein is CTSSRFSNEKLFF.

V usage is TRBV24-1 and J usage is TRBJ2-2; the D is unclear. V was clipped by 9 bases and J by 5 bases, with 6 bases between them. Germline V gene sequence: CDR1 KGHDR, CDR2 SFDVKD. This CDR3 has 11 residues. The CDR3 reads CATADTGELFF. Written as DNA, the CDR3 is TGTGCCACCGCTGATACCGGGGAGCTGTTTTTT.

This clonotype was detected only once. This sequence joins TRBV7-2 and TRBJ2-5; no definite D call. Germline V gene sequence: CDR1 SGHTA, CDR2 FQGNSA. Trimming removed 5 bases from V and 2 bases from J, with 15 bases in between. This CDR3 comprises 15 residues. The DNA for the CDR3 is TGTGCCAGCAGCACCGAGACACAGAGACAAGAGACCCAGTACTTC. It yields the protein CASSTETQRQETQYF.

The chain carries TRBV2 and TRBJ2-7; 7 nucleotides line up with TRBD2. Trimming removed 7 bases from V and 6 bases from J; junction bases left unmatched: 12. Germline values: CDR1 SNHLY, CDR2 FYNNEI. The CDR3 sequence is 14 residues long. The CDR3 loop is CASNPGAGWAEQYF. Written as DNA, the CDR3 is TGTGCCAGCAATCCAGGAGCGGGGTGGGCCGAGCAGTACTTC.

The V call is TRBV24-1, the J call TRBJ1-2, with unresolved D. The CDR3 has 13 residues. Deletions cut 11 bases from V and 6 bases from J, with 18 bases between. Germline CDR1 reads KGHDR; CDR2 reads SFDVKD. CDR3 loop: CASSPPGIDGYTF. CDR3 DNA: TGTGCCAGCTCACCACCGGGGATCGATGGCTACACCTTC.

This clonotype occurred a few times. The V call is TRBV29-1, the J call TRBJ2-7; the D gene is possibly TRBD2 (5 bases). Trimming took 4 bases from V and 2 from J, leaving 12 bases between them. Looked up from germline, CDR1 is SQVTM and CDR2 is ANQGSEA. The CDR3 is 13 residues long. The CDR3 bases are TGCAGCGTTGCCTTTAGCGAAACCTACGAGCAGTACTTC. This codes for CSVAFSETYEQYF.

The chain couples TRBV11-2 to TRBJ1-5, with D hard to call. The CDR3 consists of 16 residues. In germline, CDR1 is SGHAT, CDR2 FQNNGV. Trimming stripped 0 bases from V and 1 base from J, with 10 bases between. The CDR3 sequence is CASSLDRRASNQPQHF. The DNA for the CDR3 is TGTGCCAGCAGCTTAGACAGGAGAGCGAGCAATCAGCCCCAGCATTTT.

The genes are TRBV5-1 and TRBJ2-7, with TRBD1 identical over 10 bases. Trimming removed 5 bases from V and 7 bases from J; junction bases left unmatched: 9. Germline CDR1 is SGHRS and CDR2 is YFSETQ. The CDR3 contains 14 residues. The CDR3 loop reads CASSTRDRGEEQYF. Here the CDR3 DNA reads TGCGCCAGCAGTACCCGGGACAGGGGAGAAGAGCAGTACTTC.

V usage is TRBV29-1 and J usage is TRBJ2-5; no definite D call. V lost 6 bases and J 5 bases, leaving 13 bases between the germline ends. This CDR3 is 12 amino acids long. Germline CDR1 and CDR2: SQVTM and ANQGSEA. Here the CDR3 reads CSVWIEEETQYF. CDR3 coding DNA: TGCAGCGTGTGGATAGAGGAGGAGACCCAGTACTTC.

This clonotype has at least ten counts. The V gene is TRBV12-3 or TRBV12-4, the J gene TRBJ1-2, with a possible D match to TRBD1 (5 bases). V was shortened by 1 base and J by 5 bases, with 11 bases between the two germline ends. The CDR3 totals 14 residues. CDR3: CASSLVMGVYGYTF. The CDR3 region has the DNA TGTGCCAGCAGTTTAGTGATGGGGGTTTATGGCTACACCTTC.

The chain uses TRBV3-1 and TRBJ1-3; D is undetermined. This CDR3 region has 15 residues. Germline CDR1 reads LGHDT; CDR2 reads YNNKEL (reference sequence). Trimming stripped 2 bases from V and 2 bases from J, with 10 bases between. CDR3 DNA sequence: TGTGCCAGCAGCCAACAAGGCGTGGCTGGAAACACCATATATTTT. Its translation is CASSQQGVAGNTIYF.

The V call is TRBV12-3 or TRBV12-4, the J call TRBJ2-2, with 7 bases fitting TRBD1. Trimming removed 6 bases from V and 5 bases from J; junction bases left unmatched: 9. The CDR3 loop spans 15 amino acids. The CDR3 bases are TGTGCCAGCAGCCCGACAGGGTTTGGGACCGGGGAGCTGTTTTTT. Protein sequence: CASSPTGFGTGELFF.

The J gene is TRBJ2-2, the V gene TRBV5-1, with TRBD2 matching over 8 bases. Germline lookup yields CDR1 SGHRS and CDR2 YFSETQ. V shed 4 bases and J 6 bases; nucleotides not matched to a gene: 2. The CDR3 is made up of 13 amino acids. CDR3 sequence (DNA): TGCGCCAGCAGCCGGGGGGGTTCCGGGGAGCTGTTTTTT. This gives the protein CASSRGGSGELFF.

This clonotype was found a few times. The rearrangement links TRBV20-1 to TRBJ2-7; 14 bases align to TRBD2. This CDR3 has 14 residues. Germline V gives CDR1 DFQATT, CDR2 SNEGSKA (reference sequence). With V trimmed by 6 bases and J by 7 bases, 8 bases remained unmatched. The CDR3 sequence is CSATGLAGVGEQYF. CDR3 DNA: TGCAGTGCCACGGGACTAGCGGGAGTTGGGGAGCAGTACTTC.

Only a few counts were recorded for this clonotype. The chain carries TRBV7-3 and TRBJ1-2; D is unresolved. The CDR3 has 15 amino acids. Germline values: CDR1 SGHTA, CDR2 FQGTGA. The V and J ends lost 5 bases and 7 bases respectively, with 20 bases between them. The CDR3 DNA reads as TGTGCCAGCAGCCCCCCCTCTGGGGTAGGCTCTGGCTACACCTTC. Amino acids: CASSPPSGVGSGYTF. Combining the CDR3 with reference TRBV7-3 and TRBJ1-2 gives the whole variable domain GAGVSQTPSNKVTEKGKYVELRCDPISGHTALYWYRQSLGQGPEFLIYFQGTGAADDSGLPNDRFFAVRPEGSVSTLKIQRTERGDSAVYLCASSPPSGVGSGYTFGSGTRLTVV.

This clonotype was counted many times. The V and J genes are TRBV2 and TRBJ1-5; D is perhaps TRBD1 (5 bases). The germline V gene has CDR1 SNHLY and CDR2 FYNNEI. This CDR3 is built from 14 residues. Trimming removed 7 bases from V and 4 bases from J, with 14 bases in between. CDR3 sequence (DNA): TGTGCCAGCAAGAGGGACGGACTAAATCAGCCCCAGCATTTT. It codes for CASKRDGLNQPQHF.

The chain uses TRBV10-3 and TRBJ2-7; tentative D call: TRBD2 (6 bases). V shed 2 bases and J shed 4 bases, with 12 bases lying between them. CDR3 size: 14 residues. Germline V gives CDR1 ENHRY, CDR2 SYGVKD. The CDR3 region is CAISEGTGRYEQYF. CDR3 in DNA: TGTGCCATCAGTGAGGGGACGGGGAGGTACGAGCAGTACTTC.

The table lists this clonotype with a count of one. The rearrangement joins TRBV10-3 to TRBJ2-5; 8 bases map to TRBD2. Germline V gives CDR1 ENHRY, CDR2 SYGVKD. Trimming removed 0 bases from V and 5 bases from J; junction bases left unmatched: 5. The CDR3 loop spans 15 amino acids. The CDR3 DNA reads as TGTGCCATCAGTGAGTCGACGGCTAGCGGGGAGACCCAGTACTTC. Translating gives CAISESTASGETQYF.

This clonotype was found a few times. This chain connects TRBV29-1 to TRBJ2-7; D is ambiguous. The germline V gene has CDR1 SQVTM and CDR2 ANQGSEA. V was shortened by 3 bases and J by 6 bases, with 9 bases between the two germline ends. CDR3 length: 11 residues. The CDR3 protein is CSVEVGREQYF. The DNA for the CDR3 is TGCAGCGTTGAGGTGGGTCGCGAGCAGTACTTC.

This clonotype was counted between two and nine times. The V and J genes are TRBV30 and TRBJ1-2; D ambiguous. CDR1 is GTSNPN, CDR2 SVGIG, per germline (reference sequence). V lost 0 bases and J 4 bases, leaving 6 bases between the germline ends. CDR3 length: 12 amino acids. DNA of the CDR3: TGTGCCTGGAGTGTCTCGCCCTATGGCTACACCTTC. It translates to CAWSVSPYGYTF.